One sample yielded the 16 T cell receptor beta chains listed below, sequenced in a study of T cell responses to AZD1222 COVID-19 vaccine. Assay: immunoSEQ multiplex PCR; the TCRdb copy retains only in-frame clones and omits some. The sample lists 100,000 to 150,000 clones; 90% were seen once. Sequencing used peripheral blood, obtained on day 0 of MenACWY control vaccination. The receptors come from an adult in good health.

The V and J genes are TRBV4-2 and TRBJ2-2, with D hard to call. Germline CDR1 LGHNA, CDR2 YNFKEQ. With 6 bases removed from V and 0 bases from J, the gap between germline ends came to 14 bases. The CDR3 covers 16 residues. The CDR3 nucleotides are TGTGCCAGCAGGAGTACGGGCTCAACGAACACCGGGGAGCTGTTTTTT. Its protein product is CASRSTGSTNTGELFF.

The J gene is TRBJ1-4, the V gene TRBV7-9, with 7 bases lining up with TRBD1. V lost 11 bases to trimming and J lost 5 bases; unmatched junction nucleotides: 8. The CDR3 is 13 residues long. CDR1 SEHNR and CDR2 FQNEAQ come from the germline V gene (reference sequence). CDR3 loop: CAARDSGNEKLFF. Written as DNA, the CDR3 is TGTGCCGCCAGGGACAGCGGCAATGAAAAACTGTTTTTT.

The rearrangement uses TRBV19 and TRBJ1-1, with 10 positions matching TRBD1. Trimming removed 4 bases from V and 4 bases from J; junction bases left unmatched: 9. The CDR3 loop spans 16 amino acids. Germline CDR1 reads LNHDA; CDR2 reads SQIVND (reference sequence). In DNA, the CDR3 is TGTGCCAGTAGTACAGGACGTGGGACAGGGGTCACTGAAGCTTTCTTT. Residues: CASSTGRGTGVTEAFF.

The chain joins TRBV29-1 to TRBJ2-3; D uncertain. V was shortened by 0 bases and J by 3 bases, with 19 bases between the two germline ends. Germline V gene data show CDR1 as SQVTM and CDR2 as ANQGSEA. This CDR3 contains 17 residues. In DNA form, the CDR3 reads TGCAGCGTTGAAGATTTAGGTACAGCTATCTATACAGATACGCAGTATTTT. It translates to CSVEDLGTAIYTDTQYF.

The rearrangement uses TRBV27 and TRBJ1-1; D unresolved. V gave up 4 bases and J gave up 0 bases, with 24 bases separating them. The CDR3 extends over 19 amino acids. In germline, CDR1 is MNHEY, CDR2 SMNVEV (reference sequence). CDR3 nucleotides: TGTGCCAGCAGTTCCGACCCGGCCGGGATTTTTTCGATGAACACTGAAGCTTTCTTT. This gives the protein CASSSDPAGIFSMNTEAFF.

The rearrangement links TRBV5-5 to TRBJ2-7, with 8 bases identical to TRBD2. The CDR3 extends over 13 amino acids. Germline V gene data show CDR1 as SGHKS and CDR2 as YYEKEE (reference sequence). V trimming: 1 base; J trimming: 4 bases; junction bases outside the gene matches: 1. CDR3 protein: CASSLSGGYEQYV. The CDR3 DNA is TGTGCCAGCAGCTTGAGCGGGGGATACGAGCAGTACGTC.

The chain couples TRBV6-2 or TRBV6-3 to TRBJ1-1, with D tentatively TRBD1 (5 bases). V gave up 0 bases and J gave up 5 bases, with 10 bases separating them. This CDR3 spans 14 amino acids. CDR1 MNHEY and CDR2 SVGEGT come from the germline V gene. This CDR3 is CASSYSGRGTEAFF. The CDR3 DNA sequence: TGTGCCAGCAGTTACTCGGGGAGGGGAACTGAAGCTTTCTTT.

The chain carries TRBV6-1 and TRBJ2-1; 11 nucleotides agree with TRBD2. This CDR3 comprises 16 residues. The trim removed 4 bases at V and 2 bases at J, leaving 4 bases unmatched. CDR1 MNHNS and CDR2 SASEGT come from the germline V gene. The CDR3 here is CASSALAGDPYNEQFF. CDR3 bases: TGTGCCAGCAGTGCACTAGCGGGAGACCCCTACAATGAGCAGTTCTTC.

The rearrangement uses TRBV18 and TRBJ2-2, with D possibly being TRBD1 (5 bases). Germline CDR1 is KGHSH and CDR2 is LQKENI. Trimming removed 6 bases at V and 4 bases at J, with 18 bases between. CDR3 size: 16 residues. The CDR3 loop is CASSPSGPDGTGELFF. CDR3 nucleotide sequence: TGTGCCAGCTCGCCCTCAGGGCCCGATGGCACCGGGGAGCTGTTTTTT. The full variable domain, rest sourced from reference TRBV18 and TRBJ2-2, is NAGVMQNPRHLVRRRGQEARLRCSPMKGHSHVYWYRQLPEEGLKFMVYLQKENIIDESGMPKERFSAEFPKEGPSILRIQQVVRGDSAAYFCASSPSGPDGTGELFFGEGSRLTVL.

The chain is built from TRBV27 and TRBJ2-7; TRBD1 aligns across 8 bases. The CDR3 extends over 13 amino acids. Trimming took 7 bases from V and 4 from J; bases not matched to a gene: 6. Germline assignment: CDR1 MNHEY and CDR2 SMNVEV (reference sequence). The CDR3 nucleotides read TGTGCCAGCAAGGACAGGGTCGGATACGAGCAGTACTTC. Its translation: CASKDRVGYEQYF.

This chain connects TRBV18 to TRBJ1-5; possible D gene TRBD1, 5 bases. This CDR3 comprises 16 residues. V was shortened by 5 bases and J by 3 bases, with 17 bases between the two germline ends. The germline gives CDR1 KGHSH, CDR2 LQKENI. The chain's CDR3 is CASSDQGSGVNQPQHF. CDR3 coding DNA: TGTGCCAGCTCAGACCAGGGATCCGGCGTCAATCAGCCCCAGCATTTT.

This clone was counted a few times. CDR3 coding DNA: TGTGCCAGCAGCCAACGAGGGGCAGGGAGTGGGGTAGCCAAAAACATTCAGTACTTC. Its protein is CASSQRGAGSGVAKNIQYF. This chain uses TRBV4-2 with TRBJ2-4; D may be TRBD1 or TRBD2 (5 bases each). The germline V gene has CDR1 LGHNA and CDR2 YNFKEQ. The ends were cut back, 2 bases at V and 0 bases at J, with 20 bases in the middle. The CDR3 spans 19 residues.

V and J are TRBV7-2 and TRBJ1-1; D gene ambiguous. Per germline, CDR1 SGHTA and CDR2 FQGNSA. Trimming stripped 5 bases from V and 0 bases from J, with 7 bases between. The CDR3 length is 13 residues. The CDR3 is CASSQWVNTEAFF. The DNA of the CDR3 is TGTGCCAGCAGCCAATGGGTGAACACTGAAGCTTTCTTT.

The chain is built from TRBV5-4 and TRBJ2-2; 8 bases agree with TRBD2. There are 14 residues in the CDR3. CDR1 is SGHNT and CDR2 is YYREEE in the germline V gene (reference sequence). With 4 bases clipped from V and 7 bases from J, the junction kept 6 bases outside the gene matches. The CDR3 region has the DNA TGTGCCAGCAGCGCCGGGGGGGACGTCGGGGAGCTGTTTTTT. This encodes CASSAGGDVGELFF.

The CDR3 loop is CASSVGPTGGTEAFF. The CDR3, as DNA: TGTGCCAGCTCCGTTGGGCCTACTGGGGGCACTGAAGCTTTCTTT. V is TRBV18 and J is TRBJ1-1, with a possible D match to TRBD1 (5 bases). Per the germline V gene, CDR1 is KGHSH and CDR2 is LQKENI. This CDR3 contains 15 residues. V lost 6 bases, J lost 4 bases, and 18 bases lay in between.

J is TRBJ2-7 and V is TRBV28; 9 nucleotides agree with TRBD2. Germline V lookup: CDR1 MDHEN, CDR2 SYDVKM. Trimming removed 7 bases from V and 4 bases from J; junction bases left unmatched: 8. This CDR3 region has 14 residues. CDR3 in DNA: TGTGCCAGCACCTTTGGAGCGGGAGGTTACGAGCAGTACTTC. It specifies CASTFGAGGYEQYF.